The 2 T cell receptor beta chains reported below all come from one sample, sequenced in a study of OX40 agonist ivuxolimab in advanced cancers. Library generation was performed with the immunoSEQ multiplex PCR assay. The source is immuneACCESS, and TCRdb retained only in-frame sequences with V and J called. Part of the clones is not carried over; for the studies checked, unresolved V genes explain less than half of this, and the remainder is unexplained. Across this sample there are about 12,000 clones, with roughly 81% seen only once. Together, the top ten hold roughly an eighth of the sample. This sample comprised CD4+ or CD8+ T cells sorted from blood, obtained in a trial of the OX40 agonist ivuxolimab. The receptors come from an adult with an advanced solid tumor such as melanoma, head and neck, liver or kidney cancer.

The V gene is TRBV5-5, the J gene TRBJ1-5, with D possibly TRBD1 on 6 matching bases. The germline V gene has CDR1 SGHKS and CDR2 YYEKEE (reference sequence). The CDR3 covers 16 residues. The V end was cut by 1 base, the J end by 7 bases, with 18 bases between. The CDR3 region has the DNA TGTGCCAGCAGCTTGTGGGCGGGGGGCGCGCAGCAGCCCCAGCATTTT. This gives the protein CASSLWAGGAQQPQHF.

The genes are TRBV9 and TRBJ2-1, with 7 bases identical to TRBD2. V lost 3 bases, J lost 8 bases, and 14 bases stayed unmatched. The CDR3 is 16 residues long. Germline loops: CDR1 SGDLS, CDR2 YYNGEE. For the CDR3, the DNA is TGTGCCAGCAGCGCCCCAGCGGGGAGAGTGCGGCATGAGCAGTTCTTC. It specifies CASSAPAGRVRHEQFF. The full variable domain, in which reference TRBV9 and TRBJ2-1 provide the parts outside the CDR3, is DSGVTQTPKHLITATGQRVTLRCSPRSGDLSVYWYQQSLDQGLQFLIQYYNGEERAKGNILERFSAQQFPDLHSELNLSSLELGDSALYFCASSAPAGRVRHEQFFGPGTRLTVL.